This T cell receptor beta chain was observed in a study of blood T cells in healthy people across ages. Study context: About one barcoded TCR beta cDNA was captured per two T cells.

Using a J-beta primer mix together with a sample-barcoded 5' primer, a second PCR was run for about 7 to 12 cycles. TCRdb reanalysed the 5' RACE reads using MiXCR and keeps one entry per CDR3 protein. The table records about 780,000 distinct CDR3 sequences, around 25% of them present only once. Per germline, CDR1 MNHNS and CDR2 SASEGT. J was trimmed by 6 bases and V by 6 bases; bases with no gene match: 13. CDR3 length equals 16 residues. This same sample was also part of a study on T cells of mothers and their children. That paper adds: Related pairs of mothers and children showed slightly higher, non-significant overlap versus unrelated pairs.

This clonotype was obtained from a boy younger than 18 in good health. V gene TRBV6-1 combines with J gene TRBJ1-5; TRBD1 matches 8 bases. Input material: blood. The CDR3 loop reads CASSSQPGGLSQPQHF. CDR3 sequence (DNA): TGTGCCAGCAGCTCTCAACCAGGGGGCTTGAGTCAGCCCCAGCATTTT.